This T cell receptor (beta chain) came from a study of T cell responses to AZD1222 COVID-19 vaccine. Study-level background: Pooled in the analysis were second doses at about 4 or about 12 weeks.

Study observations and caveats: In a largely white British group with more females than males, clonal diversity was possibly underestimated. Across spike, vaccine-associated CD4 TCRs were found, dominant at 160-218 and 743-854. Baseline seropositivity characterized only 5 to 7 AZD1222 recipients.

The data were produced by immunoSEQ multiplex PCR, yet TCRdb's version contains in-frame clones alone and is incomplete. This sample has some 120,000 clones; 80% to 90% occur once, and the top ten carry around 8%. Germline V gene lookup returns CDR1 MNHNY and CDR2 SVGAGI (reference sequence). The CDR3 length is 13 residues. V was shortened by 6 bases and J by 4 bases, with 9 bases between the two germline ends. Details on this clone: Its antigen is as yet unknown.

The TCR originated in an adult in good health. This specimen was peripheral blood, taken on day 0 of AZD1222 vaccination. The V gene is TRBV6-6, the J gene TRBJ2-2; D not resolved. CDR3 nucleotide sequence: TGTGCCAGCAGGGGAATAAGCACCGGGGAGCTGTTTTTT. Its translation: CASRGISTGELFF.